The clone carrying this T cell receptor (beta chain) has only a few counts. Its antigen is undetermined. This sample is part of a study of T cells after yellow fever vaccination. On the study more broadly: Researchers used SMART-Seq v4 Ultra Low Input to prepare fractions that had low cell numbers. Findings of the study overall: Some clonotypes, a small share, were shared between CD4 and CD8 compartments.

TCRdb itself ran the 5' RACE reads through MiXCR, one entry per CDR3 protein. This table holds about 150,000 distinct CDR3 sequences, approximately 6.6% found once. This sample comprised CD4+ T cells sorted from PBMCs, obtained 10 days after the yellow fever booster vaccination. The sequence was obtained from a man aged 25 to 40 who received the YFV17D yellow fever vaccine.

CDR3 protein: CASSLGRGAGGNQPQHF. In nucleotides, the CDR3 is TGTGCCAGCAGTTTAGGTCGAGGGGCCGGGGGGAATCAGCCCCAGCATTTT. J is TRBJ1-5 and V is TRBV12-3 or TRBV12-4, with a tentative D call TRBD1 (5 bases). Trimming removed 1 base at V and 4 bases at J, with 17 bases between. The CDR3 spans 17 residues.